The text below deals with one TCR beta chain. Data came from immunoSEQ multiplex PCR; TCRdb stores just in-frame clones and leaves some out. The sample contains fewer than 150,000 clones, 70% to 80% of which appear only once. These data come from a study of blood T cell repertoires in COVID-19. Looking at the study overall: The cDNA or gDNA used as material had been derived from T cells, B-cell-depleted T cells, or PBMCs.

Germline V CDR1 and CDR2: LNHDA, SQIVND (reference sequence). CDR3 size: 13 residues. V lost 3 bases to trimming and J lost 5 bases, with 10 bases between them. The sequenced material came from peripheral blood. This clonotype was obtained from a human donor in a cohort sampled during active COVID-19. V usage is TRBV19 and J usage is TRBJ2-5; D uncertain. The CDR3, as DNA: TGTGCCAGTAGTATGCCCGGTACTGAGACCCAGTACTTC. Its translation is CASSMPGTETQYF. The variable domain in full, with the rest retrieved from reference TRBV19 and TRBJ2-5, is DGGITQSPKYLFRKEGQNVTLSCEQNLNHDAMYWYRQDPGQGLRLIYYSQIVNDFQKGDIAEGYSVSREKKESFPLTVTSAQKNPTAFYLCASSMPGTETQYFGPGTRLLVL.